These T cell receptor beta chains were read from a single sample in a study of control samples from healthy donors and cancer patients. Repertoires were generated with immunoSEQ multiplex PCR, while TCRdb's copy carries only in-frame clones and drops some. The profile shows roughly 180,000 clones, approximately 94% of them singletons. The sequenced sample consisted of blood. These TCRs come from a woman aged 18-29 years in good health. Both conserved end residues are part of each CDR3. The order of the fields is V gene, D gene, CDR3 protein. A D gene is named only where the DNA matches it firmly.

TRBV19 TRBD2 CASSTGLAGGGADTQYF
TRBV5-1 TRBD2 CASSLAGGGLNEQFF
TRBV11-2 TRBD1 CASSSTGTGYYSNQPQHF
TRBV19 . CASSRDGIPYEQYF
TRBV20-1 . CSASRQGNSPLHF
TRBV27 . CASRTIVGDEKLFF
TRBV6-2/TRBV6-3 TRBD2 CASSYSLAGGYKQETQYF
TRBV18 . CASSEQGNSRSPLHF
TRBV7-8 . CASRRVNPEELRGETQYF
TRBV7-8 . CASTVPGGNYEQYF
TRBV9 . CASSVAHRPGETQYF
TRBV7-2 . CASSPRQGGEQFF
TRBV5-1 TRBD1 CASSGGTGGMAEAFF
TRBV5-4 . CASSLDGGSQPQHF
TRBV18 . CASSPVEGAQVQYF
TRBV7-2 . CASSLDREYYGYTF
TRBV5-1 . CASSPGTRINEKLFF
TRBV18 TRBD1 CASSSGQVNQPQHF
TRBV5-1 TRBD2 CASSITTSGSHYEQYF
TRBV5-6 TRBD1 CASRKTGSSGNTIYF
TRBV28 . CASSLASGQPQHF
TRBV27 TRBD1 CASWGETGDYEQYF
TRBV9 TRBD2 CASSSPGLASDTQYF
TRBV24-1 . CATSDLQSGSAGELFF
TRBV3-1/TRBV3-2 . CASSLSGNEQFF
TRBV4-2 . CASSQELGGAEAFF